This T cell receptor (beta chain) originates from a study of blood T cell repertoires in COVID-19. Background on the study: Samples of COVID-19 (acute and convalescent) were obtained from the United States, Italy and Spain. PBMCs, B-cell-depleted T cells, or T cells were the source of the cDNA or gDNA that made up the material.

Authors' data handling: By means of reference gene primer amplification, nucleated cell counts were estimated. TCRdb's copy holds only in-frame clones and misses some; the assay was immunoSEQ multiplex PCR. Clone size and the V and J calls come from that table; the DNA yielded D and trimming. The sample yields about 66,000 clones, about four fifths seen once. The sequence was obtained from a human donor in a cohort sampled during active COVID-19. What was sequenced was peripheral blood.

In DNA form, the CDR3 reads TGTGCCACCGGGGGCGCTGGGGCCAACGTCCTGACTTTC. Its translation is CATGGAGANVLTF. The V call is TRBV24-1, the J call TRBJ2-6; the D gene is possibly TRBD1 (6 bases). The germline gives CDR1 KGHDR, CDR2 SFDVKD. The CDR3 runs 13 residues. The V end was cut by 9 bases, the J end by 2 bases, with 7 bases between.